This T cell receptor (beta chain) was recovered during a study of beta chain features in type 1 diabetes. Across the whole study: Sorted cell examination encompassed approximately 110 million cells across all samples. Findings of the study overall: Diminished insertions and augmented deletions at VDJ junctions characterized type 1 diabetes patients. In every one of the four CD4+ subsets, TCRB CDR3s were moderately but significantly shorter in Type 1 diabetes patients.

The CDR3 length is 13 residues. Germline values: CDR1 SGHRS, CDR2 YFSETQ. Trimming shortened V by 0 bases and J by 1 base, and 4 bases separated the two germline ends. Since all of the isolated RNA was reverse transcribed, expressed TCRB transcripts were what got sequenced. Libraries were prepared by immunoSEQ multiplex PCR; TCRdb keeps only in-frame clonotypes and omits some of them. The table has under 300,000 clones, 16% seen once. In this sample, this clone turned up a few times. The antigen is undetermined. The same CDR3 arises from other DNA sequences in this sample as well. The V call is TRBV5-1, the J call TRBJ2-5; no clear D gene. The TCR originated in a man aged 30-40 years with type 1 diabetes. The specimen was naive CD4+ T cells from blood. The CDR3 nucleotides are TGCGCCAGCAGCTTGGGGGTCCAAGAGACCCAGTACTTC. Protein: CASSLGVQETQYF.